The present T cell receptor beta chain was sequenced within a study of control samples from healthy donors and cancer patients. This clone was observed a few times. CDR3 length: 15 amino acids. Per germline, CDR1 MNHEY and CDR2 SVGEGT. Trimming stripped 2 bases from V and 0 bases from J, with 8 bases between. Data came from immunoSEQ multiplex PCR; TCRdb stores just in-frame clones and leaves some out. The table has 45,000 to 65,000 clones, around nine tenths seen once. The chain carries TRBV6-2 or TRBV6-3 and TRBJ1-5; D remains unclear. Sequencing was carried out using PBMCs. The clonotype comes from a man aged 50 or older with head and neck cancer. CDR3 amino acids: CASSYGVYSNQPQHF. The DNA of the CDR3 is TGTGCCAGCAGTTACGGGGTTTATAGCAATCAGCCCCAGCATTTT.